The rows below give T cell receptor beta chains drawn from one sample of a study of blood T cell repertoires in COVID-19. Clones were sequenced by immunoSEQ multiplex PCR, and TCRdb holds only the in-frame ones, with some missing. The sample holds approximately 120,000 clones, around 86% seen once. The sequencing sample was made of peripheral blood. These receptors were obtained from a woman of 80 years or more with acute or convalescent COVID-19. CDR3s leave out the opening cysteine and the closing phenylalanine or tryptophan. Some rows mark clone size as missing; the rest say once, few, many or name a class of expanded clone.

abundance	v_gene	j_gene	CDR3aa
NA	TRBV24-1	TRBJ1-2	ATGDRGDYGYT
NA	TRBV19	TRBJ1-5	ASQPGRRGNQPQH
NA	TRBV12-5	TRBJ2-3	ASGLLGGRSDTQY
once	TRBV29-1	TRBJ1-3	SVAVGNTIY
few	TRBV19	TRBJ1-3	ASIGDSRRNTIY
NA	TRBV6-5	TRBJ1-1	ASISLRGGATEAF
once	TRBV29-1	TRBJ2-3	SVEAGGGDTQY
NA	TRBV7-9	TRBJ1-1	ASSPPLKRTGGRAEAF
NA	TRBV5-5	TRBJ1-2	ASRPTGGFSYGYT
NA	TRBV5-6	TRBJ2-5	ASGRGGLARRETQY
NA	TRBV5-1	TRBJ2-7	ASSLRSGSYEQY
NA	TRBV28	TRBJ1-2	ASSPLLLTRGQALNYGYT
NA	TRBV28	TRBJ1-1	ASSFQGGTEAF
NA	TRBV9	TRBJ2-1	ASSALAGAYNEQF
once	TRBV3-1/TRBV3-2	TRBJ2-7	ASSQALPRTRNREQY
NA	TRBV11-3	TRBJ2-2	ASTREATGELF
NA	TRBV5-1	TRBJ2-2	ASSWGTGDTGELF
NA	TRBV6-1	TRBJ2-3	ASSEGGGPFTDTQY
NA	TRBV3-1/TRBV3-2	TRBJ2-7	ASSRTSGGYEQY
NA	TRBV13	TRBJ1-3	ATSYENTIY
many	TRBV5-1	TRBJ1-2	ASSLEAGGNYGYT
NA	TRBV12-5	TRBJ2-1	ASGLSGGANEQF
NA	TRBV10-3	TRBJ1-5	AISDRRGSNQPQH
NA	TRBV2	TRBJ1-1	ASKGQFNTEAF
once	TRBV4-1	TRBJ1-6	ASSSGTGGSHSPLH
NA	TRBV6-5	TRBJ2-7	ASSWGREQY
NA	TRBV12-3/TRBV12-4	TRBJ2-5	ASSFRGQETQY
NA	TRBV12-5	TRBJ2-5	ASVSGYQETQY
NA	TRBV10-3	TRBJ1-2	AISESGNYGYT
NA	TRBV5-1	TRBJ1-2	ASSSGGRFRAAYGYT
NA	TRBV2	TRBJ2-2	ASSLLGALDVTGELF
NA	TRBV9	TRBJ2-4	ASSLRGSSQNIQY
NA	TRBV11-2	TRBJ2-1	ASSSISRVQGAQYEQF
NA	TRBV3-1/TRBV3-2	TRBJ1-3	ASSQVETGTIY
NA	TRBV6-5	TRBJ1-2	ASSYLGQGASGYT
NA	TRBV5-1	TRBJ1-1	ASSMTGGSTEAF
NA	TRBV9	TRBJ2-3	ASSVYQVMGGFTDTQY
NA	TRBV11-2	TRBJ1-6	ASSSISRGSPLH
NA	TRBV5-8	TRBJ1-6	ASSLGGSNSPLH
NA	TRBV15	TRBJ1-6	ATSSSTGYSPLH
NA	TRBV15	TRBJ2-1	ATSRDPTGTYNEQF
NA	TRBV7-3	TRBJ1-5	ASSPGQGRPQH
NA	TRBV6-2/TRBV6-3	TRBJ1-3	ASSPENLRGSTIY
NA	TRBV7-2	TRBJ1-2	ASSTTGGVGYT
NA	TRBV13	TRBJ1-2	ASSLDWERDRADGYT
few	TRBV5-1	TRBJ2-3	ASSLTPGGNTQY
NA	TRBV28	TRBJ1-6	ASRGLTSYNSPLH
NA	TRBV19	TRBJ1-5	ASSSPGQGRSQPQH
NA	TRBV9	TRBJ2-5	ASSASGGVVTQY
NA	TRBV4-1	TRBJ1-1	ASSLRQGNTEAF
NA	TRBV28	TRBJ1-5	ASSLLNQPQH
NA	TRBV19	TRBJ2-3	ASSMATGARQDTQY
NA	TRBV7-3	TRBJ2-6	ASSLPPGTGAGANVLT
NA	TRBV19	TRBJ1-1	ASSMGRGRNTEAF
NA	TRBV9	TRBJ2-5	ASSTTSGVETQY
few	TRBV6-5	TRBJ1-6	ASSYILTGSGSPLH
NA	TRBV2	TRBJ1-1	ASSESRGRGTEAF
NA	TRBV10-2	TRBJ2-7	ASSEKAGGGEQY
NA	TRBV28	TRBJ1-5	ASSLYEFLSNQPQH